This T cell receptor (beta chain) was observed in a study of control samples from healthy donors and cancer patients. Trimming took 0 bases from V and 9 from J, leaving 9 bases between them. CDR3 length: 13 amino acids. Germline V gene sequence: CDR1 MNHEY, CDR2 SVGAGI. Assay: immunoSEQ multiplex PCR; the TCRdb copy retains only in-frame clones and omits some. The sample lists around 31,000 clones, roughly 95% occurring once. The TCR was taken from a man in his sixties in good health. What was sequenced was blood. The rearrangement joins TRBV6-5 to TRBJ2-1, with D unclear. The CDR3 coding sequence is TGTGCCAGCAGTTACTCCAGACTGGTTGAGCAGTTCTTC. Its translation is CASSYSRLVEQFF.